One T cell receptor (beta chain) is described in this entry. Antigen: not known. For every sample, eight separate reactions were used to make cDNA. For each CDR3 protein, TCRdb gives one entry from its re-call of the 5' RACE reads, without DNA. This sample's table has approximately 420,000 distinct CDR3 sequences. The data belong to a study of monozygotic twins with inflammatory bowel disease. Study-wide findings and caveats: The data did not back a single strong IBD-associated clonotype or signal.

The TCR comes from a human donor with ulcerative colitis or Crohn's disease, or a healthy co-twin of an affected twin (not recorded which). The sample consisted of blood.

CDR3 sequence reads: CASPGTNGFNEQFF. V usage is TRBV5-4 and J usage is TRBJ2-1; the TRBD2 assignment by TCRdb is unverifiable without DNA. Germline V gene data show CDR1 as SGHNT and CDR2 as YYREEE (reference sequence). This CDR3 spans 14 amino acids.